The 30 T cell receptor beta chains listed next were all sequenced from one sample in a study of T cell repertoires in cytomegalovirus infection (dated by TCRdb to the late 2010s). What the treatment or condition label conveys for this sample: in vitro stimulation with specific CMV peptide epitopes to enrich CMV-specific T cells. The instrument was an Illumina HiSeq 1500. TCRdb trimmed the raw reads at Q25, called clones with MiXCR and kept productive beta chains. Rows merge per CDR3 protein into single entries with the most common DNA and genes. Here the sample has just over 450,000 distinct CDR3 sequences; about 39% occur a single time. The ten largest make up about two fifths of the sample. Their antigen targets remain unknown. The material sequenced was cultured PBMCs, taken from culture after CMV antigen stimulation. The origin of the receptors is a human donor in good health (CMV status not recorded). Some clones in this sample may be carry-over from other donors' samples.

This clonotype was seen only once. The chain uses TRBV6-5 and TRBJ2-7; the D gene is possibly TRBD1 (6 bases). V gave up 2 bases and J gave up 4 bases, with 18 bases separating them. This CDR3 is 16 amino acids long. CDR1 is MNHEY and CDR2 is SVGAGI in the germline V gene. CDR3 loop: CASSYQPTGGLYEQYF. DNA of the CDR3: TGTGCCAGCAGTTACCAACCGACAGGAGGTTTGTACGAGCAGTACTTC.

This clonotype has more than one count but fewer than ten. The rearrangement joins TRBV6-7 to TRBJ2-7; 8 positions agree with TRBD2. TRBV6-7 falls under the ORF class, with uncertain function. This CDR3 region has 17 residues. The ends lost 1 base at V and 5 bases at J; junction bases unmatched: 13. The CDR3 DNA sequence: TGTGCCAGCAGTTACTGGCCGGGCGCGGGAGGTGTCCACGAGCAGTACTTC. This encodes CASSYWPGAGGVHEQYF.

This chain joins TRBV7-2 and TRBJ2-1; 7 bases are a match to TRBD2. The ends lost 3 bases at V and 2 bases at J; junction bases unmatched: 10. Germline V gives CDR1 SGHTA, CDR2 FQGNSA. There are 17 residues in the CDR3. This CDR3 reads CASSFRSGRITYNEQFF. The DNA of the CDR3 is TGTGCCAGCAGCTTTAGGTCCGGGAGGATCACCTACAATGAGCAGTTCTTC.

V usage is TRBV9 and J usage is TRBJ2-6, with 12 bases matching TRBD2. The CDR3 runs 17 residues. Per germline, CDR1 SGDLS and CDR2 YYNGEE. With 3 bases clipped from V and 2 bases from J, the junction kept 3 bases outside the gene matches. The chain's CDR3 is CASSARLAGAGANVLTF. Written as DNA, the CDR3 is TGTGCCAGCAGCGCTCGACTAGCGGGAGCTGGGGCCAACGTCCTGACTTTC.

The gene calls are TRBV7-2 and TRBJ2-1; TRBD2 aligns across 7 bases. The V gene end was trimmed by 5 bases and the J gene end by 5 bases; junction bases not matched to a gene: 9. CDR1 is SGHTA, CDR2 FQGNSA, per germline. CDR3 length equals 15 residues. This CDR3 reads CASSPRGLPNNEQFF. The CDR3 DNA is TGTGCCAGCAGCCCAAGGGGACTACCCAACAATGAGCAGTTCTTC.

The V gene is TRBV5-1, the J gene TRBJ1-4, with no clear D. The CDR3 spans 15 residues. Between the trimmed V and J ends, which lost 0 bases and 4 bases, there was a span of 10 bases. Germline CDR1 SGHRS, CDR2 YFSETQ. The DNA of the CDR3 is TGCGCCAGCAGCTTGGCCGGCAGGAGTAATGAAAAACTGTTTTTT. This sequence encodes CASSLAGRSNEKLFF.

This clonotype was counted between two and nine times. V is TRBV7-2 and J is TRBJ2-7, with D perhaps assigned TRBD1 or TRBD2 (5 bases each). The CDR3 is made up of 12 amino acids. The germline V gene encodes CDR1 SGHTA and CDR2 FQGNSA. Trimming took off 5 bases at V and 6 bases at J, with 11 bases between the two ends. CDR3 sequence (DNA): TGTGCCAGCAGCCGAGATGGGGGCGAGCAGTACTTC. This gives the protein CASSRDGGEQYF. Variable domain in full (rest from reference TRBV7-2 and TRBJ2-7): GAGVSQSPSNKVTEKGKDVELRCDPISGHTALYWYRQSLGQGLEFLIYFQGNSAPDKSGLPSDRFSAERTGGSVSTLTIQRTQQEDSAVYLCASSRDGGEQYFGPGTRLTVT.

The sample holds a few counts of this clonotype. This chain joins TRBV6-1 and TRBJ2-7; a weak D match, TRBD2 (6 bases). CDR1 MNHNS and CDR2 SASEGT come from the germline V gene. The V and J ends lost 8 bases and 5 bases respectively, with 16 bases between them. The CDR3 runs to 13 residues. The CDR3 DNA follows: TGTGCCAGCGTCGGAACTAGCCTCGACGAGCAGTACTTC. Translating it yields CASVGTSLDEQYF.

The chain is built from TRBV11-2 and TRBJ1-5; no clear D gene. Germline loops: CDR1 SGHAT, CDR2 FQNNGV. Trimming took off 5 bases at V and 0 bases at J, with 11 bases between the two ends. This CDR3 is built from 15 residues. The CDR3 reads CASSPSRDSNQPQHF. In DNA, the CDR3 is TGTGCCAGCAGCCCAAGTCGGGATAGCAATCAGCCCCAGCATTTT.

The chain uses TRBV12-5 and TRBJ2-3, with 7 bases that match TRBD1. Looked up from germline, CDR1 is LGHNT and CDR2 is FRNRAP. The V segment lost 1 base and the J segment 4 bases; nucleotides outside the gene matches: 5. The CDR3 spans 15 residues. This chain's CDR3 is CASGLDRGQSDTQYF. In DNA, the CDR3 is TGTGCTAGTGGTTTGGACAGGGGACAGTCAGATACGCAGTATTTT.

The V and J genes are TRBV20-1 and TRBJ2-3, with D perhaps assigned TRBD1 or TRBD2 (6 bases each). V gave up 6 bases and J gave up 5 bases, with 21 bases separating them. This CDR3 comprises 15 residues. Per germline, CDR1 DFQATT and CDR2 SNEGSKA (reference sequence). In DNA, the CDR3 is TGCAGTGCCTCTCTATCGGGGGCTGTAATAGATACGCAGTATTTT. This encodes CSASLSGAVIDTQYF.

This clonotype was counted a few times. The CDR3: CASSSVGAQHF. As DNA, the CDR3 is TGTGCCAGTAGTTCGGTCGGGGCCCAGCATTTT. The chain has TRBV19 and TRBJ1-5; D gene ambiguous. CDR1 is LNHDA, CDR2 SQIVND, per germline (reference sequence). V lost 5 bases to trimming and J lost 11 bases, with 10 bases between them. The CDR3 sequence is 11 residues long.

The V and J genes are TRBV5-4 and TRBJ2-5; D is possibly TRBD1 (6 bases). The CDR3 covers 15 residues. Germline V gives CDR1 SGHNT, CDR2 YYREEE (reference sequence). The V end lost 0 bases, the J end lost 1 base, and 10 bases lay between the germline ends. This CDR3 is CASSLGDRFQETQYF. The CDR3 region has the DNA TGTGCCAGCAGCTTGGGAGACAGGTTCCAAGAGACCCAGTACTTC.

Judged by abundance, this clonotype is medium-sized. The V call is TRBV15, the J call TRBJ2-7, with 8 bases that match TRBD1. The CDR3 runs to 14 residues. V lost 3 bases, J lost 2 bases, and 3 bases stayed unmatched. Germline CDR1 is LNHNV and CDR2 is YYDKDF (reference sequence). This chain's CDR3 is CATSSPQGAYEQYF. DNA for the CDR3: TGTGCCACCAGCAGTCCACAGGGGGCCTACGAGCAGTACTTC.

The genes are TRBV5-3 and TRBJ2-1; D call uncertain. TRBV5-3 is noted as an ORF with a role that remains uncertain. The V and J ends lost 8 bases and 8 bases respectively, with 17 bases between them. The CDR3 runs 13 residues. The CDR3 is CASSDLWYDEQFF. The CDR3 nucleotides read TGTGCCAGCAGCGATCTATGGTATGATGAGCAGTTCTTC.

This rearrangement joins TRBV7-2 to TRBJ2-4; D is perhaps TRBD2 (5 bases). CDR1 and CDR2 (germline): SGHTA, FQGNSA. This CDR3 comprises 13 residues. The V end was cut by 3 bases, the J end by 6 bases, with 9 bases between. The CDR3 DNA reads TGTGCCAGCAGCTTCGGCAGCGGAAACATTCAGTACTTC. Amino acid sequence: CASSFGSGNIQYF.

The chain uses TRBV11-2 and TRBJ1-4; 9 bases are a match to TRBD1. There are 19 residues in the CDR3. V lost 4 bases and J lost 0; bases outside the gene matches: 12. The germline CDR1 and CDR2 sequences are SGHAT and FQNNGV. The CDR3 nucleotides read TGTGCCAGCAGCTACTCCGGGACAGGGTCGATGGCAACTAATGAAAAACTGTTTTTT. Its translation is CASSYSGTGSMATNEKLFF.

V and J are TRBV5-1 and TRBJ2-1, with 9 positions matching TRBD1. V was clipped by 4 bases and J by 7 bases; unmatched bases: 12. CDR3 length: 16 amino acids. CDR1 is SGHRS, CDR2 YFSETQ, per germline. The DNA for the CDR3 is TGCGCCAGCAGCAGCCTGGGACAGGGAAACGGAAATGAGCAGTTCTTC. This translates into CASSSLGQGNGNEQFF.

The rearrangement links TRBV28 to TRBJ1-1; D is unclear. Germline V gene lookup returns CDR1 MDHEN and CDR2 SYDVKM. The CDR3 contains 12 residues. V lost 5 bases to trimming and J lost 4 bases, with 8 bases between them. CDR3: CASSQRVTEAFF. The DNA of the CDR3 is TGTGCCAGCAGTCAAAGAGTCACTGAAGCTTTCTTT. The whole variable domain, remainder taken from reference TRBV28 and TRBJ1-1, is DVKVTQSSRYLVKRTGEKVFLECVQDMDHENMFWYRQDPGLGLRLIYFSYDVKMKEKGDIPEGYSVSREKKERFSLILESASTNQTSMYLCASSQRVTEAFFGQGTRLTVV.

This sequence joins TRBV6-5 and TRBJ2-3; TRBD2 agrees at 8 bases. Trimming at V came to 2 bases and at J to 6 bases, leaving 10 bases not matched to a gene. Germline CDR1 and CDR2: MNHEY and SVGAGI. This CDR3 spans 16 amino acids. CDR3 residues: CASSYTGGTGGDTQYF. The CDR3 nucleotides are TGTGCCAGCAGTTACACGGGGGGGACTGGGGGCGATACGCAGTATTTT.

Written as DNA, the CDR3 is TGTGCCAGCAGTTACCACCTCTGGGGGGGCCGGGGGAATCAGCCCCAGCATTTT. This gives the protein CASSYHLWGGRGNQPQHF. This chain joins TRBV6-6 and TRBJ1-5, with a weak D call TRBD1 (6 bases). The V end lost 2 bases, the J end lost 4 bases, and 21 bases lay between the germline ends. The CDR3 length is 18 residues. In germline, CDR1 is MNHNY, CDR2 SVGAGI (reference sequence).

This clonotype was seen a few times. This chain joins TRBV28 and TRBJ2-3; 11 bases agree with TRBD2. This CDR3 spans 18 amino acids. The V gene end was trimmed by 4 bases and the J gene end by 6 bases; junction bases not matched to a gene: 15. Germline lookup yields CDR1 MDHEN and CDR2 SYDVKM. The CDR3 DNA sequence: TGTGCCAGCAGTTCCCTACTAGCGGGGGCCTTTTCGGGGGATACGCAGTATTTT. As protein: CASSSLLAGAFSGDTQYF.

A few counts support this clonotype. The CDR3 nucleotides are TGTGCCAGCAGCTTACGGCGGGTCGACACCGGGGAGCTGTTTTTT. Translation gives CASSLRRVDTGELFF. The chain couples TRBV7-2 to TRBJ2-2; D perhaps matches TRBD2 (5 bases). The CDR3 runs to 15 residues. Germline loops: CDR1 SGHTA, CDR2 FQGNSA. The germline V and J ends were trimmed by 2 bases and 3 bases, with 10 bases remaining between them. The full variable domain, its missing parts supplied by reference TRBV7-2 and TRBJ2-2, is GAGVSQSPSNKVTEKGKDVELRCDPISGHTALYWYRQSLGQGLEFLIYFQGNSAPDKSGLPSDRFSAERTGGSVSTLTIQRTQQEDSAVYLCASSLRRVDTGELFFGEGSRLTVL.

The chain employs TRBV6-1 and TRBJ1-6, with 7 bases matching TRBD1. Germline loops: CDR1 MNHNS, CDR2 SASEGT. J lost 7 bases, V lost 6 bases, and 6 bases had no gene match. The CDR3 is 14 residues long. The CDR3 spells CASRPPGQNSPLHF. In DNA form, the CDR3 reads TGTGCCAGCAGACCGCCGGGACAGAATTCACCCCTCCACTTT.

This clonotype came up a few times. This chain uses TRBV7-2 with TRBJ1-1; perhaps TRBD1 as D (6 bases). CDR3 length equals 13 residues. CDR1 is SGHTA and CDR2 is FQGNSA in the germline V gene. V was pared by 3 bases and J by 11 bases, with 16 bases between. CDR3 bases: TGTGCCAGCAGCTTCCCGGGGGGCCCGGCGGCTTTCTTT. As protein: CASSFPGGPAAFF.

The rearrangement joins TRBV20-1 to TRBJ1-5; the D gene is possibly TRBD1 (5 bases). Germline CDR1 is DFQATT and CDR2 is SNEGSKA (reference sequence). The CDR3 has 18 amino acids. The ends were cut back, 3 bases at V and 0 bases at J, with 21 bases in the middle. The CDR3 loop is CSASAGRRGWDSNQPQHF. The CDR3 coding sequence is TGCAGTGCTAGTGCGGGGCGTAGGGGCTGGGATAGCAATCAGCCCCAGCATTTT.

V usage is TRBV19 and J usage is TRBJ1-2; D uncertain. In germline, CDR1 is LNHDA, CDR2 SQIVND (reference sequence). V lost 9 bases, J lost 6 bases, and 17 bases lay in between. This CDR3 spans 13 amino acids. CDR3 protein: CASQVFLGDGYTF. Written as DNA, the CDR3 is TGTGCCAGCCAAGTTTTCCTTGGGGATGGCTACACCTTC.

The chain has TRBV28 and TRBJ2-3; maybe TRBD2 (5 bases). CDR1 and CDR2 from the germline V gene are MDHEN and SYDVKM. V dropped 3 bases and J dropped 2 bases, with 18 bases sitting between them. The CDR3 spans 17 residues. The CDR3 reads CASSFGRTTSNTDTQYF. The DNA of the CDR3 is TGTGCCAGCAGTTTTGGGAGAACTACAAGCAACACAGATACGCAGTATTTT.

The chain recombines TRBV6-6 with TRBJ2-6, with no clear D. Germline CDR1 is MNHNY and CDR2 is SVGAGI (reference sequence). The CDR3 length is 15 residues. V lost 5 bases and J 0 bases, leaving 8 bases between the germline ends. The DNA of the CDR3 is TGTGCCAGCAGTACGCCCCACTCTGGGGCCAACGTCCTGACTTTC. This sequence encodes CASSTPHSGANVLTF.

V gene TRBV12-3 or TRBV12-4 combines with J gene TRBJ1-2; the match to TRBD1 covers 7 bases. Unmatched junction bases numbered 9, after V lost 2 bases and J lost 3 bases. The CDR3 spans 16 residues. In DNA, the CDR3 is TGTGCCAGCAGTTTAACTCCGGGAGGGGGCGACTATGGCTACACCTTC. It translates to CASSLTPGGGDYGYTF.